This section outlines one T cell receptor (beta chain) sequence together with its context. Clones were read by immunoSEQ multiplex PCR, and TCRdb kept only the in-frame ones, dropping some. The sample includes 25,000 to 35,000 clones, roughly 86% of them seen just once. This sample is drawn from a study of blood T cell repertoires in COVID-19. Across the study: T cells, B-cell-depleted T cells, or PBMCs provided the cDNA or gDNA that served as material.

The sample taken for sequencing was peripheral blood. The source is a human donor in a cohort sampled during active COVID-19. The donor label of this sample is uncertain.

The CDR3 nucleotides read TGTGCCTGGGGACGGGCGAACACCGGGGAGCTGTTTTTT. Translation gives CAWGRANTGELFF. V usage is TRBV30 and J usage is TRBJ2-2, with D unclear. The germline V and J ends were trimmed by 5 bases and 0 bases, with 7 bases remaining between them. This CDR3 is 13 amino acids long. Germline assignment: CDR1 GTSNPN and CDR2 SVGIG (reference sequence).